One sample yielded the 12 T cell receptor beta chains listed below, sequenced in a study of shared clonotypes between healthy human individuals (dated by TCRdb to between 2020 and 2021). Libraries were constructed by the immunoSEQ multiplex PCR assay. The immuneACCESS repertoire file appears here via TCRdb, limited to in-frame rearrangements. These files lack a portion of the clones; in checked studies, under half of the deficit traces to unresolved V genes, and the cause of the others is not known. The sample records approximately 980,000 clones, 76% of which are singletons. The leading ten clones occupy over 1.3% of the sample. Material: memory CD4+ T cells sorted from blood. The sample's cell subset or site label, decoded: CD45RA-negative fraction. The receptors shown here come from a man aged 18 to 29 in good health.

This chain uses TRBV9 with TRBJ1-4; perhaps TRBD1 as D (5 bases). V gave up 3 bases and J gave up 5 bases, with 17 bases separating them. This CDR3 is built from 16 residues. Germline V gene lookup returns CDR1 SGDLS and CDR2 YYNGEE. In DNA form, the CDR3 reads TGTGCCAGCAGCGCCGACTTTGGGGGTGGAAATGAAAAACTGTTTTTT. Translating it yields CASSADFGGGNEKLFF.

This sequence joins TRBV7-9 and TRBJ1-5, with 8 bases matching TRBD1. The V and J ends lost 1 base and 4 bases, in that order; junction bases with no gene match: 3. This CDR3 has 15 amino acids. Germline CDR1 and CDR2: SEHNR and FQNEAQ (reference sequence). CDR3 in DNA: TGTGCCAGCAGCTTAGTTGGGGACAGGAATCAGCCCCAGCATTTT. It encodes CASSLVGDRNQPQHF.

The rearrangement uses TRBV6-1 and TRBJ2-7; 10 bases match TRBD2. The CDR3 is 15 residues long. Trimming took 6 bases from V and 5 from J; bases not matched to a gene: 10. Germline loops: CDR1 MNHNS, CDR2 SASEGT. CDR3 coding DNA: TGTGCCAGCAGAGACCGAGCGGGGGGGCCCAACGAGCAGTACTTC. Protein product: CASRDRAGGPNEQYF.

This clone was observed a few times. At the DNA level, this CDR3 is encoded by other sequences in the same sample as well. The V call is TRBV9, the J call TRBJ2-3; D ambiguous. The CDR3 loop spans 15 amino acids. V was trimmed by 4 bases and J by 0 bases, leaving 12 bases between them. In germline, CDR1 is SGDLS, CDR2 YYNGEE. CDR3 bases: TGTGCCAGCAGCACCGGGCTGGTCAGCACAGATACGCAGTATTTT. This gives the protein CASSTGLVSTDTQYF.

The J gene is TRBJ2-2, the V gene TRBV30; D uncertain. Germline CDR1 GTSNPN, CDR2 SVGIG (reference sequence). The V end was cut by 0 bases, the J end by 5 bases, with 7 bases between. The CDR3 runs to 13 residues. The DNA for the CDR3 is TGTGCCTGGAGTGTACTAACTACCGGGGAGCTGTTTTTT. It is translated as CAWSVLTTGELFF.

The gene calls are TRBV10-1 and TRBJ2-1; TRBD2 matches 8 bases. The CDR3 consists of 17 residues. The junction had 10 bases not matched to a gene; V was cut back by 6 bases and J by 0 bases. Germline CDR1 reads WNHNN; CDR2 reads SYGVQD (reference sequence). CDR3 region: CASSLERTSSSYNEQFF. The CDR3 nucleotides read TGCGCCAGCAGCCTAGAAAGGACTAGCAGCTCCTACAATGAGCAGTTCTTC.

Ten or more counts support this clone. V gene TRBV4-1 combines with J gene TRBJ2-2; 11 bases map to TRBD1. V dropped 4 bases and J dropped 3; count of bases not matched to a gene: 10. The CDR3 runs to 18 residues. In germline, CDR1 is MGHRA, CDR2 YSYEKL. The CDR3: CASSRAYRTGGDTGELFF. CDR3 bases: TGCGCCAGCAGCCGGGCCTACCGGACAGGGGGCGACACCGGGGAGCTGTTTTTT.

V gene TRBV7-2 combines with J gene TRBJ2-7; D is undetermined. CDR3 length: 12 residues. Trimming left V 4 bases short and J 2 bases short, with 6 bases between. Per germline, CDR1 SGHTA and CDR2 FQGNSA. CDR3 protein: CASSSLTYEQYF. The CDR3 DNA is TGTGCCAGCAGCTCACTGACCTACGAGCAGTACTTC.

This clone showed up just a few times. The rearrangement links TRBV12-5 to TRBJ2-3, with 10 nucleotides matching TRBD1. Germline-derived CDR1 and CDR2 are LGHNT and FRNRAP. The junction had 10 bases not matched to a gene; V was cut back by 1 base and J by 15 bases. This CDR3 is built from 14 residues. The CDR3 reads CASGLGTDRGPVYF. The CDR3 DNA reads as TGTGCTAGTGGTTTGGGGACCGACAGGGGGCCGGTTTATTTT.

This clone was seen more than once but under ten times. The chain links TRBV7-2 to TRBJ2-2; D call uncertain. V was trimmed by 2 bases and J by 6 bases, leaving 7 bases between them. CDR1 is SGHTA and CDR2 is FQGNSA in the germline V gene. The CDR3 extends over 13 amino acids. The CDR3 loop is CASSLTRPGELFF. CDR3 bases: TGTGCCAGCAGCTTAACCCGGCCCGGGGAGCTGTTTTTT.

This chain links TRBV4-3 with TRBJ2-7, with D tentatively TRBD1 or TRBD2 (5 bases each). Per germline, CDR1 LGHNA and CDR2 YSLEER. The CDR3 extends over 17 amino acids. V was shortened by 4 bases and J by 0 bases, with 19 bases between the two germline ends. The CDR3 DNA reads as TGCGCCAGCAGCCGCCAGCTCGGGACCGGAAACTCCTACGAGCAGTACTTC. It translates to CASSRQLGTGNSYEQYF.

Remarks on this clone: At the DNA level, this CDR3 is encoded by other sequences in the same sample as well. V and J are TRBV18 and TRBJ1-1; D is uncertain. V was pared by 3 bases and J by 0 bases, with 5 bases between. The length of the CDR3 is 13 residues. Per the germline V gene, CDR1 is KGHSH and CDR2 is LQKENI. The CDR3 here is CASSPTMNTEAFF. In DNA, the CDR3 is TGTGCCAGCTCACCGACGATGAACACTGAAGCTTTCTTT.